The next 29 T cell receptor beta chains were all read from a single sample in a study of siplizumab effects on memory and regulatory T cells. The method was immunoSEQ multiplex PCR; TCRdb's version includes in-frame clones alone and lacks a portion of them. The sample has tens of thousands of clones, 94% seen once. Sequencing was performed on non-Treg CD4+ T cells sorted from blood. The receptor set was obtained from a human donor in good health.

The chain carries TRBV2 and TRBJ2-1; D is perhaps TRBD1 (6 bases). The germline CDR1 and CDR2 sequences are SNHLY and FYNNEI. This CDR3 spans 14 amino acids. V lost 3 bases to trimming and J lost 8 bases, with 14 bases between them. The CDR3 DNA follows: TGTGCCAGCAGTGACATGAACAGGGATCATGAGCAGTTCTTC. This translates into CASSDMNRDHEQFF.

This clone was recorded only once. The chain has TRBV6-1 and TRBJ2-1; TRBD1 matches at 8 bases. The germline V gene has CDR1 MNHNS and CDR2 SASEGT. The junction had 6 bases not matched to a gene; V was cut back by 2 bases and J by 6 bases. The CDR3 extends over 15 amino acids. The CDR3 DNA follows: TGTGCCAGCAGTGAACTCACAGGGGGAGGCAATGAGCAGTTCTTC. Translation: CASSELTGGGNEQFF.

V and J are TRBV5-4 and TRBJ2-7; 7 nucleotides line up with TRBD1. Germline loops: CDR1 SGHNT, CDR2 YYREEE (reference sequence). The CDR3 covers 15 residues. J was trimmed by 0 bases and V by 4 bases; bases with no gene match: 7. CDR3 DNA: TGTGCCAGCAGCAGAGGACAGGATAGCTCCTACGAGCAGTACTTC. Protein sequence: CASSRGQDSSYEQYF.

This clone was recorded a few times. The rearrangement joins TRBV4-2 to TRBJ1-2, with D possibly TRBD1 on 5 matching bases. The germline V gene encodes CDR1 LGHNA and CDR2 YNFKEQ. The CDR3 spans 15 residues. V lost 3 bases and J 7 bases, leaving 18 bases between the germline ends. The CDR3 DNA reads TGTGCCAGCAGCCAGGTACCCGGGGGGACGAGTGGCTACACCTTC. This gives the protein CASSQVPGGTSGYTF.

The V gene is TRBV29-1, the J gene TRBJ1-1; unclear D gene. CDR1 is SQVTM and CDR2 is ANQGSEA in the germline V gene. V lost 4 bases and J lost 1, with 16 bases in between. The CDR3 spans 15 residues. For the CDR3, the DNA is TGCAGCGTTGTGAGGGATCACAGAGAGAACACTGAAGCTTTCTTT. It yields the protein CSVVRDHRENTEAFF.

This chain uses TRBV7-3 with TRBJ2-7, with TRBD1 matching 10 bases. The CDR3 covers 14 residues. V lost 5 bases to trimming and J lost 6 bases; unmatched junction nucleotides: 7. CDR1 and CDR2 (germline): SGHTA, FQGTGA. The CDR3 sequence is CASSKTGGGSEQYF. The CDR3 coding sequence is TGTGCCAGCAGCAAGACAGGGGGCGGGTCCGAGCAGTACTTC.

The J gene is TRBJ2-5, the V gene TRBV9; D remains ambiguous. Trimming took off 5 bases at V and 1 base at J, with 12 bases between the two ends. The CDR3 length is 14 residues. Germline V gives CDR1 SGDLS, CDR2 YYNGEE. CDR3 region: CASSKPESQETQYF. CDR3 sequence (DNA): TGTGCCAGCAGTAAACCGGAGTCCCAAGAGACCCAGTACTTC.

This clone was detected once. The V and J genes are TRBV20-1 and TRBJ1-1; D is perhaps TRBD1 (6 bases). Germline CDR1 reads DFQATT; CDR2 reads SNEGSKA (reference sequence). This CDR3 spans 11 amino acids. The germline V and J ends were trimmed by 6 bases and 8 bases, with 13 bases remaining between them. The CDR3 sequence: CSAAQGEEAFF. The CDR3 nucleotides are TGCAGTGCAGCACAGGGTGAGGAAGCTTTCTTT.

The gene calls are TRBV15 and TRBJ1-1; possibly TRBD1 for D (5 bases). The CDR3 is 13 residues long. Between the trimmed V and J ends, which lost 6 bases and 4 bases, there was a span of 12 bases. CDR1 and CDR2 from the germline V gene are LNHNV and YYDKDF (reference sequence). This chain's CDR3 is CATSRGESTEAFF. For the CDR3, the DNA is TGTGCCACCAGTAGGGGCGAGAGCACTGAAGCTTTCTTT.

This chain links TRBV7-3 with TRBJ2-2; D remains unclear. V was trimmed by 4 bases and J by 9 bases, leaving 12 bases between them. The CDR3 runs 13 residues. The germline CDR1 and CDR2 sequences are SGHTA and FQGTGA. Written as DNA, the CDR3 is TGTGCCAGCAGCTCACAGCCCCACCGGGAGCTGTTTTTT. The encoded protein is CASSSQPHRELFF.

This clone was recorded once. The CDR3 spells CASSDAGRENTEAFF. The CDR3, as DNA: TGTGCCAGCAGCGACGCGGGACGGGAGAACACTGAAGCTTTCTTT. This chain joins TRBV5-4 and TRBJ1-1, with D possibly being TRBD1 (5 bases). The CDR3 totals 15 residues. CDR1 is SGHNT, CDR2 YYREEE, per germline (reference sequence). Trimming removed 4 bases at V and 1 base at J, with 14 bases between.

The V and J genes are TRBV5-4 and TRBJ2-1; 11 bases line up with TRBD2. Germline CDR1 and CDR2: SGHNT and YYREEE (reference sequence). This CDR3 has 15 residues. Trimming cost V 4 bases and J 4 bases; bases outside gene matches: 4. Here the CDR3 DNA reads TGTGCCAGCAGCACGGGACTAGCGGCATACAATGAGCAGTTCTTC. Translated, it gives CASSTGLAAYNEQFF.

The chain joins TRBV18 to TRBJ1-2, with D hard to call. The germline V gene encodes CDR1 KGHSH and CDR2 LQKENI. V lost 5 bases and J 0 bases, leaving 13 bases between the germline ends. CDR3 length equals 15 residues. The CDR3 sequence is CASSSRMGANYGYTF. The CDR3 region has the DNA TGTGCCAGCTCAAGTAGGATGGGAGCTAACTATGGCTACACCTTC.

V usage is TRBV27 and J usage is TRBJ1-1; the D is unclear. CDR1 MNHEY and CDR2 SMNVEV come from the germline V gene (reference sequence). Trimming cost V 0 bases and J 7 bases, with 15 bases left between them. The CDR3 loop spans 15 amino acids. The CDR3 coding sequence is TGTGCCAGCAGTTTATCTCCGCGGGGTGGCAGTGAAGCTTTCTTT. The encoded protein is CASSLSPRGGSEAFF.

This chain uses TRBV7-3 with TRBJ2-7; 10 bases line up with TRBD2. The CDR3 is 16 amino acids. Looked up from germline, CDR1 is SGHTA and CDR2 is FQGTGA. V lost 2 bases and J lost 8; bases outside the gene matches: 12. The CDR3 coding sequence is TGTGCCAGCAGCTTAGACGGAACTAGCGGGGCCTCCAAGCAGTACTTC. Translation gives CASSLDGTSGASKQYF.

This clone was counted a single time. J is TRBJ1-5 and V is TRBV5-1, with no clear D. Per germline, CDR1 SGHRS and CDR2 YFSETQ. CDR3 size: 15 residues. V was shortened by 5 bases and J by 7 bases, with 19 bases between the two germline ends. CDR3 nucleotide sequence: TGCGCCAGCAGGCGGGATGGGTCGAGAGGACAGCCCCAGCATTTT. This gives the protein CASRRDGSRGQPQHF.

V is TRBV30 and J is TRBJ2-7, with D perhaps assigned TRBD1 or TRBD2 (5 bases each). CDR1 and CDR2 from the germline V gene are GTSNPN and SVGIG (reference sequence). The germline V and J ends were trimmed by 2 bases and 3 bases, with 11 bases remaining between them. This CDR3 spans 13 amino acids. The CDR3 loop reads CAWSKGTLYEQYF. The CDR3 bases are TGTGCCTGGAGTAAGGGGACCCTCTACGAGCAGTACTTC.

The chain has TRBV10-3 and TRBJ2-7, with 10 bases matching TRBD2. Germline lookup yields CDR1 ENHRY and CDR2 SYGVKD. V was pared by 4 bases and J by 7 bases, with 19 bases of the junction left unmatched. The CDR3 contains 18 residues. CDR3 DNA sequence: TGTGCCATCAGTGTAAACAGGGGTGGAGCGGGAGGGCCGGGGGAGCAGTACTTC. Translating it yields CAISVNRGGAGGPGEQYF.

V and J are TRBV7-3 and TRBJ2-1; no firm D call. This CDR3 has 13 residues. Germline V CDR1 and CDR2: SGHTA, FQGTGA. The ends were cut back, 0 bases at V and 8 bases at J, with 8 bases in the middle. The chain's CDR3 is CASSLTLADEQFF. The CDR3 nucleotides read TGTGCCAGCAGCTTAACATTAGCCGATGAGCAGTTCTTC.

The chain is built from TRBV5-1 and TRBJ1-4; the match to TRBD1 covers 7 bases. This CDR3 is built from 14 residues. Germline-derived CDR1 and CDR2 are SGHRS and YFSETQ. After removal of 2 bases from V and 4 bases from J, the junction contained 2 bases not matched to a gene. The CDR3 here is CASSFGTDNEKLFF. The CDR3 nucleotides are TGCGCCAGCAGCTTTGGGACAGATAATGAAAAACTGTTTTTT.

CDR3 region: CASSAGTGIEAFF. The CDR3 nucleotides are TGTGCCAGCAGCGCAGGGACAGGGATTGAAGCTTTCTTT. The chain combines TRBV9 with TRBJ1-1; 9 bases match TRBD1. The CDR3 totals 13 residues. V lost 3 bases, J lost 7 bases, and 4 bases stayed unmatched. Germline CDR1 is SGDLS and CDR2 is YYNGEE.

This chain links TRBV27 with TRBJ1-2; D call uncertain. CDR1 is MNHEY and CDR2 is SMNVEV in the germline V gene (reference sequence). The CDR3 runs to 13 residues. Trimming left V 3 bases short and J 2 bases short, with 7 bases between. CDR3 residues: CASSFRTNYGYTF. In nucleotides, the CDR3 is TGTGCCAGCAGTTTTAGGACCAACTATGGCTACACCTTC.

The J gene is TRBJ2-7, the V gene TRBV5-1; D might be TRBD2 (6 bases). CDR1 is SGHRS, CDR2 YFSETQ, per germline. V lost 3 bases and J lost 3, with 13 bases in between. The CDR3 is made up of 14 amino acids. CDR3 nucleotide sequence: TGCGCCAGCAGCTCAGGGATGGGAGGCTACGAGCAGTACTTC. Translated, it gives CASSSGMGGYEQYF.

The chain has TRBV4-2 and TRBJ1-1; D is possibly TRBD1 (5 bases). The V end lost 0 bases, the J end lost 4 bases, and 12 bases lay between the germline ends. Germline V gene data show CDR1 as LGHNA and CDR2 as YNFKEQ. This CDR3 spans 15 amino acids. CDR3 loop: CASSQDVVGLTEAFF. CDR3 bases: TGTGCCAGCAGCCAAGATGTGGTGGGGCTCACTGAAGCTTTCTTT.

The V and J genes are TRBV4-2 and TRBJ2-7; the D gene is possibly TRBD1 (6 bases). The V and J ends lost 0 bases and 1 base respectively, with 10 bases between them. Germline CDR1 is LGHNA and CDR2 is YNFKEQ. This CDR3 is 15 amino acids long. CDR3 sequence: CASSQDRTASYEQYF. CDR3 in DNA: TGTGCCAGCAGCCAAGATAGGACAGCGTCCTACGAGCAGTACTTC.

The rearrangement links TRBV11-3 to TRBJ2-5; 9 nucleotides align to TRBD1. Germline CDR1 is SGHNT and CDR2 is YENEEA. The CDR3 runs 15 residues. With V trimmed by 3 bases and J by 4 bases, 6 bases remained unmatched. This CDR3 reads CASSLGQGLRETQYF. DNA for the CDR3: TGTGCCAGCAGCTTGGGACAGGGTTTACGAGAGACCCAGTACTTC.

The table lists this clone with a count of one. CDR3 protein: CASSLGGNYGYTF. The CDR3, as DNA: TGTGCCAGCAGCTTGGGGGGTAACTATGGCTACACCTTC. The rearrangement uses TRBV11-2 and TRBJ1-2; weak D call: TRBD1 (5 bases). The germline CDR1 and CDR2 sequences are SGHAT and FQNNGV. The CDR3 is 13 residues long. V dropped 3 bases and J dropped 1 base, with 6 bases sitting between them.

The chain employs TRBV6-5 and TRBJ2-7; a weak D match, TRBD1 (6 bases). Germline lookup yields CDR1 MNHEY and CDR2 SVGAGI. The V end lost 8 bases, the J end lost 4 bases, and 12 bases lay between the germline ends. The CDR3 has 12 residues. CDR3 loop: CASRGQSYEQYF. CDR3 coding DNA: TGTGCCAGCCGAGGACAGTCATACGAGCAGTACTTC.

DNA of the CDR3: TGTGCCTGGAGTCCCTCTAGCGCGTACAATGAGCAGTTCTTC. The encoded protein is CAWSPSSAYNEQFF. The chain links TRBV30 to TRBJ2-1; D is possibly TRBD2 (6 bases). Germline CDR1 and CDR2: GTSNPN and SVGIG (reference sequence). This CDR3 has 14 amino acids. The ends were cut back, 2 bases at V and 4 bases at J, with 12 bases in the middle.